The 17 T cell receptor beta chains reported below all come from one sample, sequenced in a study of T cells in Graves' hyperthyroidism and ophthalmopathy (dated by TCRdb to the late 2010s). Libraries were constructed by multiplex PCR. The sequencer was an Illumina HiSeq 2000. The TCR beta CDR3 regions were amplified from the RNA transcripts. The first round of RT-PCR for the TCR CDR3 was performed with the HTBI primer set and the Qiagen OneStep RT-PCR kit. Using fastp trimming at Q25 and MiXCR clonotype assembly, TCRdb reanalyzed the public sequencing data and kept in-frame beta chains. Entries are consolidated by CDR3 protein sequence, retaining the most common genes and DNA. The table for this sample lists around 450,000 distinct CDR3 sequences; approximately 15% of them were counted only once. Approximately 7.5% of the sample is taken by the ten largest. The sample was blood. These receptors came from a young woman with Graves' hyperthyroidism.

Ten or more counts support this clonotype. This chain joins TRBV11-2 and TRBJ2-1; possibly TRBD1 or TRBD2 for D (5 bases each). This CDR3 region has 14 residues. Trimming shortened V by 3 bases and J by 6 bases, and 12 bases separated the two germline ends. From germline, CDR1 is SGHAT and CDR2 FQNNGV. The CDR3 region has the DNA TGTGCCAGCAGCTTGGTTTCTGGGGGCAATGAGCAGTTCTTC. This sequence encodes CASSLVSGGNEQFF.

The gene calls are TRBV3-1 and TRBJ2-7; the D gene is possibly TRBD2 (6 bases). Germline values: CDR1 LGHDT, CDR2 YNNKEL (reference sequence). This CDR3 contains 13 residues. The V end was cut by 0 bases, the J end by 6 bases, with 9 bases between. CDR3 sequence reads: CASSQDPSAEQYF. The CDR3, as DNA: TGTGCCAGCAGCCAAGACCCTAGCGCCGAGCAGTACTTC.

This clonotype was seen ten or more times. The V and J genes are TRBV6-1 and TRBJ1-2; the D is unclear. There are 14 residues in the CDR3. V was trimmed by 7 bases and J by 8 bases, leaving 20 bases between them. Germline assignment: CDR1 MNHNS and CDR2 SASEGT. CDR3 region: CASTHAGSAGGYTF. For the CDR3, the DNA is TGTGCCAGCACCCACGCGGGGTCGGCCGGGGGCTACACCTTC.

This clonotype appeared many times. This sequence joins TRBV30 and TRBJ2-1; weak D call: TRBD1 (5 bases). The germline CDR1 and CDR2 sequences are GTSNPN and SVGIG (reference sequence). The germline V and J ends were trimmed by 2 bases and 8 bases, with 19 bases remaining between them. CDR3 size: 15 residues. The CDR3 reads CAWSHRLGAGDEQFF. As DNA, the CDR3 is TGTGCCTGGAGTCATAGGCTAGGGGCCGGCGATGAGCAGTTCTTC.

The chain links TRBV28 to TRBJ2-1; D possibly uses TRBD1 or TRBD2 (5 bases each). CDR3 length equals 14 residues. In germline, CDR1 is MDHEN, CDR2 SYDVKM. With 2 bases removed from V and 4 bases from J, the gap between germline ends came to 9 bases. CDR3 nucleotides: TGTGCCAGCAGTTTAGCGTGGGGGTACAATGAGCAGTTCTTC. The encoded protein is CASSLAWGYNEQFF.

This clonotype was detected a few times. The chain joins TRBV20-1 to TRBJ2-3; 9 nucleotides agree with TRBD2. The germline gives CDR1 DFQATT, CDR2 SNEGSKA (reference sequence). The junction had 5 bases not matched to a gene; V was cut back by 0 bases and J by 1 base. The CDR3 is 16 residues long. CDR3 nucleotides: TGCAGTGCTAGAGATTATAGCGGGGGCGGCACAGATACGCAGTATTTT. Amino acid sequence: CSARDYSGGGTDTQYF.

The CDR3, as DNA: TGTGCCAGCAGCCAAGAATCGGGACCCTCCTACAATGAGCAGTTCTTC. This gives the protein CASSQESGPSYNEQFF. The V and J genes are TRBV4-2 and TRBJ2-1; D is possibly TRBD1 or TRBD2 (5 bases each). The V end lost 0 bases, the J end lost 0 bases, and 9 bases lay between the germline ends. The CDR3 extends over 16 amino acids. Germline CDR1 reads LGHNA; CDR2 reads YNFKEQ.

The chain is built from TRBV5-1 and TRBJ2-1; no clear D. CDR1 and CDR2 from the germline V gene are SGHRS and YFSETQ. The CDR3 covers 16 residues. Trimming removed 0 bases at V and 8 bases at J, with 18 bases between. The CDR3 bases are TGCGCCAGCAGCTTGGCAGGCAGAACCCCTTTCGATGAGCAGTTCTTC. Encoded protein: CASSLAGRTPFDEQFF.

This clonotype was seen repeatedly, ten times or more. The CDR3 coding sequence is TGTGCCAGCAGTTTATATCGGCATGGCTACACCTTC. Its translation is CASSLYRHGYTF. The chain carries TRBV28 and TRBJ1-2; D is unresolved. Trimming shortened V by 1 base and J by 6 bases, and 6 bases separated the two germline ends. CDR1 and CDR2 from the germline V gene are MDHEN and SYDVKM. The CDR3 is 12 residues long.

This sequence joins TRBV7-9 and TRBJ2-7, with 7 bases identical to TRBD2. V trimming: 6 bases; J trimming: 0 bases; junction bases outside the gene matches: 8. Germline V gene sequence: CDR1 SEHNR, CDR2 FQNEAQ (reference sequence). The CDR3 sequence is 15 residues long. CDR3 coding DNA: TGTGCCAGCAGAAGACTAGCTGAGAGCTCCTACGAGCAGTACTTC. This codes for CASRRLAESSYEQYF.

Ten or more counts support this clonotype. The V gene is TRBV12-3 or TRBV12-4, the J gene TRBJ1-5, with D maybe TRBD1 (5 bases). V lost 7 bases and J lost 5, with 15 bases in between. The CDR3 spans 14 residues. CDR3 nucleotide sequence: TGTGCCAGCACCTACGGGGGGGTAGATCAGCCCCAGCATTTT. Amino acid sequence: CASTYGGVDQPQHF.

Many counts were recorded for this clonotype. The rearrangement joins TRBV30 to TRBJ2-3, with TRBD1 identical over 11 bases. V lost 2 bases to trimming and J lost 5 bases; unmatched junction nucleotides: 6. The germline V gene encodes CDR1 GTSNPN and CDR2 SVGIG (reference sequence). The CDR3 runs 15 residues. This CDR3 is CAWSSGQGEGDTQYF. CDR3 bases: TGTGCCTGGAGTTCGGGACAGGGGGAAGGAGATACGCAGTATTTT.

The chain is built from TRBV12-3 or TRBV12-4 and TRBJ2-1; 14 positions match TRBD2. Unmatched junction bases numbered 9, after V lost 5 bases and J lost 12 bases. The CDR3 spans 15 residues. CDR3 loop: CASSPGLAGAFGQFF. Written as DNA, the CDR3 is TGTGCCAGCAGTCCGGGACTAGCGGGAGCCTTTGGGCAGTTCTTC.

This clonotype appeared a few times. The chain has TRBV7-3 and TRBJ2-2, with TRBD1 matching over 7 bases. Germline V CDR1 and CDR2: SGHTA, FQGTGA. J gave up 5 bases and V 4 bases, and 7 bases lay outside the gene matches. The CDR3 length is 15 residues. CDR3 amino acids: CASSSRQGGTGELFF. The DNA of the CDR3 is TGTGCCAGCAGCTCCAGACAGGGTGGGACCGGGGAGCTGTTTTTT. Supplemented by reference TRBV7-3 and TRBJ2-2, the full variable domain reads GAGVSQTPSNKVTEKGKYVELRCDPISGHTALYWYRQSLGQGPEFLIYFQGTGAADDSGLPNDRFFAVRPEGSVSTLKIQRTERGDSAVYLCASSSRQGGTGELFFGEGSRLTVL.

This clonotype was recorded at least ten times. The chain recombines TRBV2 with TRBJ1-4, with 10 bases matching TRBD1. The J segment lost 2 bases and the V segment lost 2 bases, leaving 2 bases of the junction unmatched. The germline gives CDR1 SNHLY, CDR2 FYNNEI. The CDR3 has 16 residues. CDR3 nucleotide sequence: TGTGCCAGCAGTGAACGGGGACAGGGGACTAATGAAAAACTGTTTTTT. Its translation is CASSERGQGTNEKLFF.

At least ten counts were recorded for this clonotype. The rearrangement uses TRBV2 and TRBJ1-5; TRBD1 might be the D (5 bases). V was shortened by 2 bases and J by 10 bases, with 15 bases between the two germline ends. This CDR3 region has 14 residues. The germline gives CDR1 SNHLY, CDR2 FYNNEI. The CDR3 reads CASSEIARVAPQHF. The DNA of the CDR3 is TGTGCCAGCAGTGAAATAGCCAGGGTGGCACCCCAGCATTTT.

V gene TRBV10-2 combines with J gene TRBJ2-7; D might be TRBD2 (6 bases). Germline CDR1 and CDR2: WSHSY and SAAADI. V lost 0 bases, J lost 1 base, and 10 bases lay in between. The CDR3 is made up of 15 amino acids. CDR3 region: CASSESGLLSYEQYF. CDR3 in DNA: TGCGCCAGCAGTGAGTCGGGACTCCTATCCTACGAGCAGTACTTC.